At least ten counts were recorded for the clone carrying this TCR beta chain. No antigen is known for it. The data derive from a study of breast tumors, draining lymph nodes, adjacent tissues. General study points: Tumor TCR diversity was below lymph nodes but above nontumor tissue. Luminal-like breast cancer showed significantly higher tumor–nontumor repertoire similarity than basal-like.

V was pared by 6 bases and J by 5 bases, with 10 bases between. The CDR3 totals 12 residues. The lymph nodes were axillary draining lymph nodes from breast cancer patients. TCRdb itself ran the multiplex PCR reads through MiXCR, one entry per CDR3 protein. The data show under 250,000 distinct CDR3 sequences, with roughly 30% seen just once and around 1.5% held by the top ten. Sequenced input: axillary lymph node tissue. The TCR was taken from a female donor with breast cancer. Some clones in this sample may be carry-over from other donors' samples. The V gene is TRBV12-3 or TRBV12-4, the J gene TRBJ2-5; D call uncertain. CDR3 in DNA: TGTGCCAGCAGCCGGATATACGAGACCCAGTACTTC. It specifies CASSRIYETQYF.